The rows below give T cell receptor beta chains drawn from one sample of a study of cytomegalovirus exposure and HLA in healthy donors. Profiled with immunoSEQ multiplex PCR; TCRdb holds only in-frame clones, not every one. This sample has roughly 220,000 clones, with 65% to 75% found just once. The source material was PBMCs. The receptors originated from a woman in her thirties in good health and CMV-seronegative. CDR3s include the opening cysteine and the closing phenylalanine or tryptophan. D genes are given only for firm matches. Size values are once, few and many counts, or a class for expanded clones, and some rows have none.

V: TRBV15
J: TRBJ2-7
size: -
D: -
DNA: TGTGCCACCAGCAGAGCCTCAGGATACGAGCAGTACTTC
CDR3: CATSRASGYEQYF

V: TRBV7-9
J: TRBJ2-2
size: few
D: -
DNA: TGTGCCAGCAGCTTACGGTCCGGGGAGCTGTTTTTT
CDR3: CASSLRSGELFF

V: TRBV27
J: TRBJ1-2
size: -
D: TRBD1
DNA: TGTGCCAGCAGTTTAATAGGACAGGGAAGTTATGGCTACACCTTC
CDR3: CASSLIGQGSYGYTF

V: TRBV5-6
J: TRBJ1-3
size: once
D: -
DNA: TGTGCCAGCAGCTTGTGGGAGGGGGATCTCTCTGGAAACACCATATATTTT
CDR3: CASSLWEGDLSGNTIYF

V: TRBV5-1
J: TRBJ1-3
size: -
D: -
DNA: TGCGCCAGCAGCCACTCAGGCAGGACAGGAAACACCATATATTTT
CDR3: CASSHSGRTGNTIYF

V: TRBV6-1
J: TRBJ2-7
size: few
D: TRBD1
DNA: TGTGCCAGCAGTGCGCGACAGGGGGCGGGTTACGAGCAGTACTTC
CDR3: CASSARQGAGYEQYF

V: TRBV7-9
J: TRBJ2-1
size: once
D: TRBD2
DNA: TGTGCCAGCAGCTTAGCGGGGGGGAATGAGCAGTTCTTC
CDR3: CASSLAGGNEQFF

V: TRBV6-1
J: TRBJ2-3
size: few
D: TRBD1
DNA: TGTGCTACGACAGGGGTAGACCCTAGCACAGATACGCAGTATTTT
CDR3: CATTGVDPSTDTQYF

V: TRBV5-1
J: TRBJ2-1
size: -
D: -
DNA: TGCGCCTCCCAGAGCGACCCATCCTACAATGAGCAGTTCTTC
CDR3: CASQSDPSYNEQFF

V: TRBV10-2
J: TRBJ1-4
size: once
D: -
DNA: TGCGCCAGCAGTGAGTCACAAGGGGTTGCAACTAATGAAAAACTGTTTTTT
CDR3: CASSESQGVATNEKLFF

V: TRBV19
J: TRBJ1-2
size: -
D: -
DNA: TGTGCCAGTAGTATAGGTCGCGCGGGGAACCGCTATGGCTACACCTTC
CDR3: CASSIGRAGNRYGYTF

V: TRBV28
J: TRBJ1-4
size: -
D: -
DNA: TGTGCCAGCAGTTTAAGGCAGGGTGGAGAAAAACTGTTTTTT
CDR3: CASSLRQGGEKLFF

V: TRBV9
J: TRBJ2-1
size: -
D: TRBD2
DNA: TGTGCCAGCAGCGCACGATATCTAGCGGGGAGCTCCTACAATGAGCAGTTCTTC
CDR3: CASSARYLAGSSYNEQFF

V: TRBV5-1
J: TRBJ1-2
size: -
D: -
DNA: TGCGCCAGCAGCTTTGGTACAAACTATGGCTACACCTTC
CDR3: CASSFGTNYGYTF

V: TRBV6-5
J: TRBJ1-1
size: once
D: -
DNA: TGTGCCAGCAGTTATGGGGGCGCGAACACTGAAGCTTTCTTT
CDR3: CASSYGGANTEAFF

V: TRBV10-1
J: TRBJ1-1
size: -
D: -
DNA: TGCGCCAGCAGTGAGTCGAATAGAAACACTGAAGCTTTCTTT
CDR3: CASSESNRNTEAFF

V: TRBV5-6
J: TRBJ2-7
size: -
D: TRBD2
DNA: TGTGCCAGCAGGAGGGGGACTAGCTCGGAGCAGTACTTC
CDR3: CASRRGTSSEQYF